Shown below are 20 T cell receptor beta chains from a single sample sequenced in a study of cytomegalovirus exposure and HLA in healthy donors. This PCR relied on a set of 60 Vbeta primers and 13 Jbeta primers. TCRdb's copy holds only in-frame clones and misses some; the assay was immunoSEQ multiplex PCR. The sample shows about 89,000 clones, roughly a tenth of them seen only once. Sequenced sample: PBMCs. The origin of the receptors is a man in his fifties or sixties in good health and CMV-seropositive.

This clone was seen more than once but under ten times. The V and J genes are TRBV9 and TRBJ2-7; 7 bases fit TRBD2. In germline, CDR1 is SGDLS, CDR2 YYNGEE. The length of the CDR3 is 12 residues. V shed 3 bases and J 6 bases; nucleotides not matched to a gene: 3. This CDR3 is CASSERDGEQYF. CDR3 DNA sequence: TGTGCCAGCAGCGAGCGGGACGGCGAGCAGTACTTC.

CDR3 sequence: CASSLDWRQYF. Written as DNA, the CDR3 is TGTGCCAGCAGCTTAGATTGGAGACAGTACTTC. V is TRBV7-9 and J is TRBJ2-5; D is undetermined. The CDR3 has 11 residues. Trimming cost V 1 base and J 11 bases, with 8 bases left between them. Germline V gene sequence: CDR1 SEHNR, CDR2 FQNEAQ (reference sequence).

This rearrangement joins TRBV5-6 to TRBJ2-2; 8 bases are shared with TRBD2. CDR3 size: 15 residues. Germline CDR1 reads SGHDT; CDR2 reads YYEEEE. J was trimmed by 3 bases and V by 3 bases; bases with no gene match: 4. CDR3 residues: CASSSWTSYTGELFF. The DNA of the CDR3 is TGTGCCAGCAGCTCTTGGACTAGCTACACCGGGGAGCTGTTTTTT.

The chain links TRBV27 to TRBJ1-1; D is perhaps TRBD1 (6 bases). Trimming took 8 bases from V and 4 from J, leaving 17 bases between them. This CDR3 has 14 amino acids. CDR1 MNHEY and CDR2 SMNVEV come from the germline V gene (reference sequence). Here the CDR3 reads CASGRGDGGTEAFF. CDR3 in DNA: TGTGCCAGCGGCAGGGGCGATGGTGGCACTGAAGCTTTCTTT.

This clone was seen only a few times. V is TRBV27 and J is TRBJ1-6; D is uncertain. The CDR3 contains 15 residues. Trimming removed 6 bases at V and 5 bases at J, with 14 bases between. Germline CDR1 reads MNHEY; CDR2 reads SMNVEV (reference sequence). CDR3 nucleotide sequence: TGTGCCAGCAGCTCCCACCAGATCAATAATTCACCCCTCCACTTT. This codes for CASSSHQINNSPLHF.

This CDR3 reads CAWSIQGGSNQPQHF. The CDR3 DNA reads as TGTGCCTGGAGTATCCAGGGGGGAAGCAATCAGCCCCAGCATTTT. The rearrangement joins TRBV30 to TRBJ1-5; 7 bases line up with TRBD1. With 2 bases clipped from V and 1 base from J, the junction kept 5 bases outside the gene matches. Germline lookup yields CDR1 GTSNPN and CDR2 SVGIG (reference sequence). This CDR3 comprises 15 residues.

The chain carries TRBV28 and TRBJ2-7, with a tentative D call TRBD2 (5 bases). The CDR3 has 12 residues. V lost 2 bases and J lost 5, with 7 bases in between. Germline CDR1 MDHEN, CDR2 SYDVKM. CDR3 coding DNA: TGTGCCAGCAGTTTAATGGAGGACGAGCAGTACTTC. It translates to CASSLMEDEQYF.

The J gene is TRBJ1-5, the V gene TRBV7-8; no reliable D call. Germline loops: CDR1 SGHVS, CDR2 FQNEAQ. Trimming removed 5 bases from V and 11 bases from J, with 19 bases in between. This CDR3 comprises 14 residues. CDR3 sequence: CASSEDGSRRAQHF. The CDR3, as DNA: TGTGCCAGCAGCGAGGACGGGAGCCGGCGGGCCCAGCATTTT.

This sequence joins TRBV27 and TRBJ2-7, with TRBD2 identical over 8 bases. The CDR3 runs to 17 residues. Germline-derived CDR1 and CDR2 are MNHEY and SMNVEV (reference sequence). V shed 2 bases and J 5 bases; nucleotides not matched to a gene: 14. The CDR3 spells CASSLRLAGTRTHEQYF. The DNA for the CDR3 is TGTGCCAGCAGTTTACGGTTAGCGGGAACAAGGACTCACGAGCAGTACTTC.

Details on this clone: An end of the junction does not agree with germline; a read error may underlie this. At the DNA level, this CDR3 is encoded by other sequences in the same sample as well. The rearrangement joins TRBV11-3 to TRBJ2-2, with 7 bases identical to TRBD2. Germline V gene data show CDR1 as SGHNT and CDR2 as YENEEA. The CDR3 has 15 amino acids. CDR3 in DNA: TGTGCCAGCAGCTTAGATGGGAGGGCCACCGGGGAGCTGTTCTTT. This codes for CASSLDGRATGELFF.

This clone was seen a handful of times. The chain recombines TRBV11-2 with TRBJ1-1; D is unclear. Germline V gene data show CDR1 as SGHAT and CDR2 as FQNNGV. Trimming removed 1 base from V and 7 bases from J, with 13 bases in between. The CDR3 is 14 amino acids. The CDR3 sequence: CASSLVGIGGEAFF. CDR3 sequence (DNA): TGTGCCAGCAGCTTAGTTGGTATCGGCGGTGAAGCTTTCTTT.

This clone showed up just a few times. The chain joins TRBV27 to TRBJ2-4; D gene ambiguous. Per germline, CDR1 MNHEY and CDR2 SMNVEV (reference sequence). Trimming pared 5 bases from V and 9 bases from J, leaving 14 bases between. There are 13 residues in the CDR3. Here the CDR3 reads CASSATTRVIQYF. Here the CDR3 DNA reads TGTGCCAGCAGTGCTACTACCCGGGTCATTCAGTACTTC.

Concerning this clone itself: Different DNA sequences within this sample yield the same CDR3. The chain has TRBV12-2 and TRBJ1-4; no DNA check was done on the table's D call, TRBD1. TRBV12-2 corresponds to a pseudogene. This CDR3 has 18 amino acids. CDR3: CASRFLDRGKGATEKLFF. CDR3 sequence (DNA): TGTGCAAGTCGCTTCCTGGACAGAGGGAAGGGGGCTACTGAAAAACTGTTTTTT.

This clone was seen a handful of times. The rearrangement uses TRBV10-3 and TRBJ2-2; a weak D match, TRBD1 (6 bases). This CDR3 comprises 13 residues. V was pared by 7 bases and J by 0 bases, with 6 bases between. Germline loops: CDR1 ENHRY, CDR2 SYGVKD. The CDR3 here is CAITGANTGELFF. In DNA form, the CDR3 reads TGTGCCATCACAGGGGCGAACACCGGGGAGCTGTTTTTT.

The chain joins TRBV19 to TRBJ2-1; TRBD2 matches at 9 bases. This CDR3 region has 16 residues. Germline V CDR1 and CDR2: LNHDA, SQIVND (reference sequence). The junction had 11 bases not matched to a gene; V was cut back by 7 bases and J by 4 bases. The CDR3 sequence is CASTPGSSGVYNEQFF. DNA for the CDR3: TGTGCCAGTACCCCAGGGTCTAGCGGGGTATACAATGAGCAGTTCTTC. Full variable domain (rest looked up from reference TRBV19 and TRBJ2-1): DGGITQSPKYLFRKEGQNVTLSCEQNLNHDAMYWYRQDPGQGLRLIYYSQIVNDFQKGDIAEGYSVSREKKESFPLTVTSAQKNPTAFYLCASTPGSSGVYNEQFFGPGTRLTVL.

The gene calls are TRBV27 and TRBJ2-7; TRBD1 matches at 12 bases. This CDR3 contains 17 residues. V lost 8 bases and J lost 7; bases outside the gene matches: 18. CDR1 MNHEY and CDR2 SMNVEV come from the germline V gene (reference sequence). CDR3: CASAPRTRDRGRQEQYF. The CDR3, as DNA: TGTGCCAGCGCTCCACGCACTCGGGACAGGGGGCGTCAAGAGCAGTACTTC.

The gene calls are TRBV6-5 and TRBJ1-6; D unresolved. Trimming pared 7 bases from V and 8 bases from J, leaving 12 bases between. The CDR3 is made up of 13 amino acids. CDR1 is MNHEY and CDR2 is SVGAGI in the germline V gene. The CDR3 DNA reads as TGTGCCAGCACCCCGGGGAGTTATTCACCCCTCCACTTT. As protein: CASTPGSYSPLHF.

The V and J genes are TRBV7-8 and TRBJ1-5, with D tentatively TRBD1 (6 bases). The CDR3 covers 16 residues. Germline loops: CDR1 SGHVS, CDR2 FQNEAQ. Deletions cut 0 bases from V and 3 bases from J, with 12 bases between. The CDR3, as DNA: TGTGCCAGCAGCTTAGCGGGGGGGCTATTCAATCAGCCCCAGCATTTT. Amino acid sequence: CASSLAGGLFNQPQHF.

The gene calls are TRBV7-9 and TRBJ1-1; D ambiguous. The CDR3 spans 13 residues. Deletions cut 3 bases from V and 1 base from J, with 6 bases between. Germline loops: CDR1 SEHNR, CDR2 FQNEAQ (reference sequence). In DNA form, the CDR3 reads TGTGCCAGCAGCTTGGCCCCGAACACTGAAGCTTTCTTT. Residues: CASSLAPNTEAFF.

The chain has TRBV5-6 and TRBJ1-1; maybe TRBD1 (6 bases). Germline assignment: CDR1 SGHDT and CDR2 YYEEEE. The CDR3 extends over 15 amino acids. V shed 4 bases and J shed 1 base, with 14 bases lying between them. The CDR3 here is CASSIAGQKNTEAFF. The CDR3 coding sequence is TGTGCCAGCAGCATAGCCGGACAGAAGAACACTGAAGCTTTCTTT.